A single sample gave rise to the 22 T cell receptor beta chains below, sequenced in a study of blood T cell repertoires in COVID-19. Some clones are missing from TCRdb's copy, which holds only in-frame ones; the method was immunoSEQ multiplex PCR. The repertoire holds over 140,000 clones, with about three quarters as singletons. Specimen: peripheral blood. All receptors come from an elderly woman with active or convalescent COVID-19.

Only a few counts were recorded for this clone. The CDR3 here is CATSDNSHNEQFF. CDR3 nucleotide sequence: TGTGCCACCAGTGATAATAGCCACAATGAGCAGTTCTTC. The rearrangement links TRBV24-1 to TRBJ2-1; no clear D gene. CDR3 length: 13 amino acids. CDR1 KGHDR and CDR2 SFDVKD come from the germline V gene. V was pared by 3 bases and J by 5 bases, with 7 bases between.

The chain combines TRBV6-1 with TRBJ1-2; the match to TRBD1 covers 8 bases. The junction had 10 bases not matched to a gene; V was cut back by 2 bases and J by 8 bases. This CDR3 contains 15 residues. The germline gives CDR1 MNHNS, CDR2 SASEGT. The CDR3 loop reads CASSEQADRGRGYTF. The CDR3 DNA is TGTGCCAGCAGTGAACAAGCTGACAGGGGTCGCGGCTACACCTTC.

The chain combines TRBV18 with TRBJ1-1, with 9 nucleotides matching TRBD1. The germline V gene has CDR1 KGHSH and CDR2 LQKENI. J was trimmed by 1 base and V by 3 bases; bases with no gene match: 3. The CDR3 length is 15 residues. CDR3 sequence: CASSPETGGNTEAFF. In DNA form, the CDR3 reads TGTGCCAGCTCACCTGAGACAGGGGGGAACACTGAAGCTTTCTTT.

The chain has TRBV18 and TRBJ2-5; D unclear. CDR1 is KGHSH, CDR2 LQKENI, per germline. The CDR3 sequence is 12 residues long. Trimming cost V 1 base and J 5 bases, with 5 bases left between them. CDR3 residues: CASSPLSETQYF. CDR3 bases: TGTGCCAGCTCACCACTCTCTGAGACCCAGTACTTC.

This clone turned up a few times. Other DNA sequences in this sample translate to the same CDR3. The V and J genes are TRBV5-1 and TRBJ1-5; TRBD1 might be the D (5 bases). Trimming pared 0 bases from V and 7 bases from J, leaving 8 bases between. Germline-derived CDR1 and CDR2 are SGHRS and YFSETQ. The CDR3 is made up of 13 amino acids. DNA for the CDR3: TGCGCCAGCAGCTTGGGGGGGGACCAGCCCCAGCATTTT. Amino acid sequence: CASSLGGDQPQHF.

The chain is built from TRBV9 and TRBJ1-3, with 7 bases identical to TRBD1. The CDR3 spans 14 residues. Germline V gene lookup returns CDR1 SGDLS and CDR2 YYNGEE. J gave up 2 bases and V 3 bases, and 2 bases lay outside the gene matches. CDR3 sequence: CASSAGTAGNTIYF. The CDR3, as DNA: TGTGCCAGCAGCGCCGGGACAGCTGGAAACACCATATATTTT.

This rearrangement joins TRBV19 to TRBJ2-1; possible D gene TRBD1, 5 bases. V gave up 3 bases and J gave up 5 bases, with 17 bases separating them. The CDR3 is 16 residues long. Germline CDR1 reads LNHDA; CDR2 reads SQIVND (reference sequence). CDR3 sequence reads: CASSIMQGRGHNEQFF. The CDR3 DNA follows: TGTGCCAGTAGTATTATGCAGGGAAGAGGACACAATGAGCAGTTCTTC. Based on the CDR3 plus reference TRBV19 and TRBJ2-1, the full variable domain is DGGITQSPKYLFRKEGQNVTLSCEQNLNHDAMYWYRQDPGQGLRLIYYSQIVNDFQKGDIAEGYSVSREKKESFPLTVTSAQKNPTAFYLCASSIMQGRGHNEQFFGPGTRLTVL.

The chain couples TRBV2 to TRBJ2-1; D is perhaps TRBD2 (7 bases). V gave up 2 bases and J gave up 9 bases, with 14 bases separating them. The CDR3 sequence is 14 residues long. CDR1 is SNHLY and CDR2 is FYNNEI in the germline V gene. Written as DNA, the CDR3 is TGTGCCAGCAGTGAAAGTGGGGGGGCCATTGAGCAGTTCTTC. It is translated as CASSESGGAIEQFF.

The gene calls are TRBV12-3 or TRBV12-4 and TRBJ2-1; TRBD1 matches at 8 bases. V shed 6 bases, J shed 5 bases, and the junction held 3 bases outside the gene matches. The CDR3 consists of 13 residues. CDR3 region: CASRQGVNNEQFF. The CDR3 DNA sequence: TGTGCCAGCAGACAGGGGGTCAACAATGAGCAGTTCTTC.

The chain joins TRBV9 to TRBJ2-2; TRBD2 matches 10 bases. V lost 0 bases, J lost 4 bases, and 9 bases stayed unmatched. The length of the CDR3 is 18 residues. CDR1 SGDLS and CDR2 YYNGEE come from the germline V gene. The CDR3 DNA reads TGTGCCAGCAGCGTAGTACCGGTTGAGCGGGGGGGCACCGGGGAGCTGTTTTTT. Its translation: CASSVVPVERGGTGELFF.

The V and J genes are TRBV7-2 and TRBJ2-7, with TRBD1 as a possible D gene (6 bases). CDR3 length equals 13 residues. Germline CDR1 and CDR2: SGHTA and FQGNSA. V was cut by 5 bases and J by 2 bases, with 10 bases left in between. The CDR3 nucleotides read TGTGCCAGCAGCGCACAGGGTCCCTACGAGCAGTACTTC. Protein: CASSAQGPYEQYF.

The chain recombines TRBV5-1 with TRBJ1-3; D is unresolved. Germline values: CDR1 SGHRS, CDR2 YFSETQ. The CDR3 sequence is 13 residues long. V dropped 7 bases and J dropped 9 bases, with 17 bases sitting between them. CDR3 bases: TGCGCCAGCCGCCTTAGTGATCAAGCCACCATATATTTT. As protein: CASRLSDQATIYF.

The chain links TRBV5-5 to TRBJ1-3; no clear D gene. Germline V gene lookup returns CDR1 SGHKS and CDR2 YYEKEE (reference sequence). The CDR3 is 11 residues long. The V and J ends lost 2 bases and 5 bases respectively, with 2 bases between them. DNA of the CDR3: TGTGCCAGCAGCTTTAGAAACACCATATATTTT. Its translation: CASSFRNTIYF.

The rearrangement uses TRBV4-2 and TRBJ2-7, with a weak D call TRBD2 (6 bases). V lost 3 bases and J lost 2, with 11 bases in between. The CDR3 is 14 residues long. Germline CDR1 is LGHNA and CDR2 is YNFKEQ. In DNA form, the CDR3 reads TGTGCCAGCAGCCACTCCTCGGGGGCCTACGAGCAGTACTTC. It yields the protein CASSHSSGAYEQYF.

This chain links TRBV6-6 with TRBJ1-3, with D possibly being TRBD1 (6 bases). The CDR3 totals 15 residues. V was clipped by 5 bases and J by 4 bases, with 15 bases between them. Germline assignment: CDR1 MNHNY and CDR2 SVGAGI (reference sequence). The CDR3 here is CASSQRGGWGNTIYF. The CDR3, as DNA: TGTGCCAGCAGTCAAAGGGGGGGATGGGGAAACACCATATATTTT.

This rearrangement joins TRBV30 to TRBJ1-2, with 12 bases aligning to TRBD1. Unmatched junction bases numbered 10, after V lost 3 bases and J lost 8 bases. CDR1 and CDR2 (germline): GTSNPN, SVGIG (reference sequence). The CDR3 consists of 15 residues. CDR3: CAWSVSGQGAKGYTF. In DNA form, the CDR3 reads TGTGCCTGGAGCGTTTCGGGACAGGGGGCGAAAGGCTACACCTTC.

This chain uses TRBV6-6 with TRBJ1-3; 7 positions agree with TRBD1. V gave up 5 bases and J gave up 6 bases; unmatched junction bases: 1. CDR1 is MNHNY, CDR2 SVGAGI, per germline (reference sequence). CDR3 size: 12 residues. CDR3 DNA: TGTGCCAGCAGTGGACAGGCAAACACCATATATTTT. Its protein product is CASSGQANTIYF.

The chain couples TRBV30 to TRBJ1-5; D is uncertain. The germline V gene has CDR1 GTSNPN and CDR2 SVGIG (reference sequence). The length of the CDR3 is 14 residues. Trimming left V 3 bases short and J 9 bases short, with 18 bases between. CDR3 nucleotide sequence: TGTGCCTGGAGCCCAACCGCGGCGGTCCCGCCCCAGCATTTT. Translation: CAWSPTAAVPPQHF.

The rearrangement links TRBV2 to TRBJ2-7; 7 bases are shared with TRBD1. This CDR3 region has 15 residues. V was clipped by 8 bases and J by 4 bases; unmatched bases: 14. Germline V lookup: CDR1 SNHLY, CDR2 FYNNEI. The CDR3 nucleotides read TGTGCCAGCGAGGCGGAACAGGGGAACGTATACGAGCAGTACTTC. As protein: CASEAEQGNVYEQYF.

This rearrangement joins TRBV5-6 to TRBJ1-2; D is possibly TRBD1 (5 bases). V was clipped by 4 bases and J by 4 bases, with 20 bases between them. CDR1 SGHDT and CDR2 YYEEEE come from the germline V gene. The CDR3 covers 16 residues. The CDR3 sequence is CASSPILGASPYGYTF. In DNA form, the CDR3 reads TGTGCCAGCAGCCCTATTCTAGGGGCGAGTCCCTATGGCTACACCTTC.

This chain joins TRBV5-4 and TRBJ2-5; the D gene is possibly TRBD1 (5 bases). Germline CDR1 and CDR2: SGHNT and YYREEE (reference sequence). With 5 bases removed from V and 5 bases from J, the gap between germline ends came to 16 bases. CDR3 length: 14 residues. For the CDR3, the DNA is TGTGCCAGCAGTCGGTCCAGGGCGGACGAGACCCAGTACTTC. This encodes CASSRSRADETQYF.

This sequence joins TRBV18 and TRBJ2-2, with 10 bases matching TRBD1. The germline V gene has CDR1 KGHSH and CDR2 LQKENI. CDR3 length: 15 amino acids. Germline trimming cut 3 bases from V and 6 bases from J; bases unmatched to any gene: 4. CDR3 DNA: TGTGCCAGCTCACCCCGGGACAGGGGTGCCGGGGAGCTGTTTTTT. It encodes CASSPRDRGAGELFF.